A single sample is the source of the 27 T cell receptor beta chains below, sequenced in a study of CD8+ T cells in alopecia areata. RNA was isolated and reverse transcribed to cDNA, the sequencing template. The repertoire was sequenced with immunoSEQ multiplex PCR; TCRdb's copy has only in-frame clones and lacks some. Among about 180,000 clones, 67% were seen once, and the ten largest hold approximately 10%. Sequencing was performed on CD8+ T cells sorted from blood, taken at week 0. Every receptor here comes from a human donor with alopecia areata.

The sample holds a few counts of this clone. The chain combines TRBV9 with TRBJ1-2, with D possibly TRBD1 on 6 matching bases. The germline CDR1 and CDR2 sequences are SGDLS and YYNGEE. The CDR3 runs 17 residues. With 6 bases removed from V and 8 bases from J, the gap between germline ends came to 29 bases. The CDR3 sequence: CASTPTGGALPSTGYTF. The CDR3 DNA sequence: TGTGCCAGCACACCGACCGGGGGCGCATTACCCTCGACGGGCTACACCTTC.

This clone was observed a handful of times. J is TRBJ2-1 and V is TRBV30; possibly TRBD1 or TRBD2 for D (6 bases each). V was pared by 3 bases and J by 13 bases, with 13 bases between. Germline CDR1 and CDR2: GTSNPN and SVGIG (reference sequence). CDR3 length: 11 amino acids. The CDR3 DNA follows: TGTGCCTGGAGCTTCGACGGGGGCCAGTTCTTC. Translating gives CAWSFDGGQFF.

The chain uses TRBV27 and TRBJ2-7; 10 bases agree with TRBD1. Germline-derived CDR1 and CDR2 are MNHEY and SMNVEV (reference sequence). J lost 3 bases, V lost 8 bases, and 10 bases had no gene match. This CDR3 spans 15 amino acids. The CDR3 protein is CASSSMGQGSYEQYF. CDR3 DNA sequence: TGTGCCAGCTCTTCGATGGGACAGGGGAGCTACGAGCAGTACTTC.

The chain links TRBV15 to TRBJ2-7, with a tentative D call TRBD1 (6 bases). With 3 bases removed from V and 3 bases from J, the gap between germline ends came to 12 bases. Germline CDR1 LNHNV, CDR2 YYDKDF (reference sequence). The CDR3 spans 14 residues. The CDR3 DNA reads TGTGCCACCAGCAGCCGGGACATCAACTACGAGCAGTACTTC. Residues: CATSSRDINYEQYF.

With regard to this clone: This sample includes further DNA sequences coding for the same CDR3. CDR3 bases: TGCGCCAGCAGTCTTCCGAACACTGAAGCTTTCTTT. Protein: CASSLPNTEAFF. The rearrangement uses TRBV5-1 and TRBJ1-1, with D unclear. Germline values: CDR1 SGHRS, CDR2 YFSETQ. Trimming took off 5 bases at V and 1 base at J, with 6 bases between the two ends. This CDR3 region has 12 residues.

This clone was detected a few times. The CDR3 coding sequence is TGTGCCAGCAGCTTAGCGACAGAGACCCAGTACTTC. As protein: CASSLATETQYF. V gene TRBV7-9 combines with J gene TRBJ2-5; D is unresolved. With 0 bases removed from V and 4 bases from J, the gap between germline ends came to 3 bases. Per germline, CDR1 SEHNR and CDR2 FQNEAQ (reference sequence). The CDR3 length is 12 residues.

The genes are TRBV4-1 and TRBJ2-1, with 9 bases aligning to TRBD1. V dropped 6 bases and J dropped 7; count of bases not matched to a gene: 28. This CDR3 is built from 21 residues. Germline CDR1 is MGHRA and CDR2 is YSYEKL. CDR3 nucleotide sequence: TGCGCCAGCAGTTTTACGATTCCGGGACAGGGAAGAGGGGACAGTTGGAATGAGCAGTTCTTC. Amino acid sequence: CASSFTIPGQGRGDSWNEQFF.

This chain's CDR3 is CASHTDREGNTIYF. CDR3 bases: TGTGCCAGTCATACGGACAGGGAGGGAAACACCATATATTTT. The rearrangement uses TRBV6-5 and TRBJ1-3; 8 bases match TRBD1. In germline, CDR1 is MNHEY, CDR2 SVGAGI. The CDR3 is made up of 14 amino acids. V shed 9 bases, J shed 4 bases, and the junction held 8 bases outside the gene matches.

The chain is built from TRBV9 and TRBJ1-2; D ambiguous. With 3 bases removed from V and 8 bases from J, the gap between germline ends came to 17 bases. CDR3 size: 14 residues. Per the germline V gene, CDR1 is SGDLS and CDR2 is YYNGEE. The CDR3 coding sequence is TGTGCCAGCAGCGGACCCCGTCCCAGCCACGGCTACACCTTC. It encodes CASSGPRPSHGYTF.

The genes are TRBV30 and TRBJ2-2; D is possibly TRBD2 (6 bases). Germline CDR1 is GTSNPN and CDR2 is SVGIG (reference sequence). With 2 bases removed from V and 8 bases from J, the gap between germline ends came to 18 bases. The length of the CDR3 is 15 residues. In nucleotides, the CDR3 is TGTGCCTGGAGTCCAACGACTAGTGCTAGGGGGGAGCTGTTTTTT. Translation gives CAWSPTTSARGELFF.

A word on this clone: Other DNA sequences within the sample encode an identical CDR3. This sequence joins TRBV30 and TRBJ2-5; tentative D call: TRBD1 (5 bases). V was shortened by 2 bases and J by 1 base, with 8 bases between the two germline ends. This CDR3 spans 13 amino acids. Germline CDR1 reads GTSNPN; CDR2 reads SVGIG (reference sequence). As DNA, the CDR3 is TGTGCCTGGAGTCCTGACAGCCAAGAGACCCAGTACTTC. This codes for CAWSPDSQETQYF.

The chain employs TRBV19 and TRBJ1-1; D not certain. Germline V CDR1 and CDR2: LNHDA, SQIVND (reference sequence). The CDR3 extends over 16 amino acids. The germline V and J ends were trimmed by 3 bases and 5 bases, with 19 bases remaining between them. In DNA, the CDR3 is TGTGCCAGTAGTATGGTCCGGGGAACTATGGGGACTGAAGCTTTCTTT. Protein product: CASSMVRGTMGTEAFF.

The chain links TRBV29-1 to TRBJ1-1; 10 bases are a match to TRBD1. The trim removed 7 bases at V and 4 bases at J, leaving 12 bases unmatched. Looked up from germline, CDR1 is SQVTM and CDR2 is ANQGSEA. There are 15 residues in the CDR3. The CDR3 region is CSGGIRGQGTTEAFF. The CDR3, as DNA: TGCAGCGGGGGAATTCGGGGACAGGGGACCACTGAAGCTTTCTTT.

This chain links TRBV15 with TRBJ2-3, with 8 nucleotides matching TRBD2. J gave up 5 bases and V 1 base, and 2 bases lay outside the gene matches. The CDR3 has 14 residues. Germline-derived CDR1 and CDR2 are LNHNV and YYDKDF (reference sequence). CDR3: CATSRGAGVDTQYF. CDR3 in DNA: TGTGCCACCAGCAGAGGAGCGGGAGTAGATACGCAGTATTTT.

This rearrangement joins TRBV30 to TRBJ2-3; D unresolved. CDR1 and CDR2 (germline): GTSNPN, SVGIG (reference sequence). The CDR3 consists of 13 residues. V was clipped by 4 bases and J by 1 base, with 9 bases between them. This chain's CDR3 is CAWTIFGTDTQYF. In DNA form, the CDR3 reads TGTGCCTGGACAATCTTCGGCACAGATACGCAGTATTTT.

This chain uses TRBV27 with TRBJ1-1, with 8 nucleotides matching TRBD1. Losses at the gene ends were 6 bases for V and 8 bases for J; bases not matched to a gene: 8. Germline V gene sequence: CDR1 MNHEY, CDR2 SMNVEV (reference sequence). This CDR3 has 13 amino acids. Here the CDR3 DNA reads TGTGCCAGCAGCTACGGGACAGGCGGAGAAGCTTTCTTT. This gives the protein CASSYGTGGEAFF.

The table lists this clone with a few counts. The sample contains more than one DNA sequence encoding this CDR3. V is TRBV29-1 and J is TRBJ2-1; the match to TRBD1 covers 7 bases. The CDR3 is 14 residues long. Germline CDR1 and CDR2: SQVTM and ANQGSEA. Germline trimming cut 6 bases from V and 0 bases from J; bases unmatched to any gene: 5. CDR3 DNA sequence: TGCAGCGTCGGACGGGACAGCTCCTACAATGAGCAGTTCTTC. Its protein is CSVGRDSSYNEQFF.

This clone was picked up a small number of times. This chain connects TRBV6-6 to TRBJ2-7, with D possibly TRBD1 on 6 matching bases. V gave up 5 bases and J gave up 2 bases, with 10 bases separating them. The germline gives CDR1 MNHNY, CDR2 SVGAGI (reference sequence). The CDR3 covers 13 residues. CDR3 sequence: CASSPAGAYEQYF. DNA for the CDR3: TGTGCCAGCAGTCCCGCAGGGGCCTACGAGCAGTACTTC.

Note on this clone: Given a much more abundant clone one base away, this may be a read error. V is TRBV27 and J is TRBJ2-5, with unresolved D. Germline values: CDR1 MNHEY, CDR2 SMNVEV (reference sequence). The CDR3 extends over 12 amino acids. V was clipped by 6 bases and J by 0 bases, with 5 bases between them. The CDR3: CASSLDQETQYF. Here the CDR3 DNA reads TGTGCCAGCAGCCTTGACCAAGAGACCCAGTACTTC.

The rearrangement uses TRBV2 and TRBJ2-7; 8 nucleotides align to TRBD1. Germline loops: CDR1 SNHLY, CDR2 FYNNEI. V gave up 6 bases and J gave up 6 bases; unmatched junction bases: 13. The CDR3 totals 15 residues. As DNA, the CDR3 is TGTGCCAGCAGAAAGTCTATCAGGGGGACAGGCGAGCAGTACTTC. This gives the protein CASRKSIRGTGEQYF. The variable domain in full, with the rest retrieved from reference TRBV2 and TRBJ2-7, is EPEVTQTPSHQVTQMGQEVILRCVPISNHLYFYWYRQILGQKVEFLVSFYNNEISEKSEIFDDQFSVERPDGSNFTLKIRSTKLEDSAMYFCASRKSIRGTGEQYFGPGTRLTVT.

This clone showed up many times. The rearrangement uses TRBV10-2 and TRBJ1-5, with TRBD1 as a possible D gene (6 bases). This CDR3 is built from 12 residues. Germline V lookup: CDR1 WSHSY, CDR2 SAAADI. The V end lost 8 bases, the J end lost 5 bases, and 10 bases lay between the germline ends. The CDR3 nucleotides are TGCGCCAGCTCACAGGGTTATCAGCCCCAGCATTTT. It translates to CASSQGYQPQHF.

The rearrangement uses TRBV13 and TRBJ2-3; the D gene is possibly TRBD2 (5 bases). The germline gives CDR1 PRHDT, CDR2 FYEKMQ (reference sequence). V gave up 5 bases and J gave up 6 bases, with 12 bases separating them. The CDR3 length is 13 residues. The CDR3 DNA sequence: TGTGCCAGCAGCGTCGTTCGAGGGGATACGCAGTATTTT. Amino acids: CASSVVRGDTQYF.

In this sample, this clone turned up a few times. This chain links TRBV25-1 with TRBJ1-5; 7 nucleotides line up with TRBD1. The CDR3 consists of 14 residues. V shed 6 bases and J 4 bases; nucleotides not matched to a gene: 6. Germline V gene sequence: CDR1 MGHDK, CDR2 SYGVNS. CDR3 coding DNA: TGTGCCAGCAGCCTGACAGGGCCTAATCAGCCCCAGCATTTT. Protein sequence: CASSLTGPNQPQHF.

The rearrangement uses TRBV12-5 and TRBJ2-7, with no clear D. The V end was cut by 3 bases, the J end by 3 bases, with 6 bases between. The CDR3 contains 12 residues. Germline CDR1 is LGHNT and CDR2 is FRNRAP. CDR3 amino acids: CASGFRVYEQYF. CDR3 coding DNA: TGTGCTAGTGGTTTTAGGGTCTACGAGCAGTACTTC.

This chain connects TRBV28 to TRBJ2-7; D ambiguous. Germline values: CDR1 MDHEN, CDR2 SYDVKM. CDR3 size: 11 residues. V was trimmed by 3 bases and J by 2 bases, leaving 2 bases between them. The CDR3 nucleotides are TGTGCCAGCAGTTTCACCTACGAGCAGTACTTC. Translated, it gives CASSFTYEQYF.

V and J are TRBV13 and TRBJ2-7; D perhaps matches TRBD2 (6 bases). The V gene lost 4 bases and the J gene lost 0 bases, with 16 bases spanning the gap. CDR1 PRHDT and CDR2 FYEKMQ come from the germline V gene (reference sequence). This CDR3 comprises 16 residues. DNA of the CDR3: TGTGCCAGCAGCTCCAGACTAGACGGTAGCTCCTACGAGCAGTACTTC. Amino acid sequence: CASSSRLDGSSYEQYF.

This rearrangement joins TRBV9 to TRBJ2-5; 9 bases match TRBD2. The germline gives CDR1 SGDLS, CDR2 YYNGEE. Trimming took 2 bases from V and 5 from J; bases not matched to a gene: 7. CDR3 length equals 15 residues. This CDR3 reads CASSVGTSLIETQYF. As DNA, the CDR3 is TGTGCCAGCAGCGTCGGGACTAGCCTTATCGAGACCCAGTACTTC.